Below, 14 T cell receptor beta chains from the same sample are listed, as sequenced in a study of blood T cell repertoires in COVID-19 (dated by TCRdb to about 2020). Libraries were made using the immunoSEQ multiplex PCR assay. The source is immuneACCESS, and TCRdb retained only in-frame sequences with V and J called. Part of the clones is not carried over; for the studies checked, unresolved V genes explain less than half of this, and the remainder is unexplained. This sample is represented by 200,000 to 300,000 clones; 86% of them were singletons. Of the sample, about 2.1% is held by the ten largest clones. Sample: peripheral blood. The receptors originated from a man aged 30 to 39 with active or convalescent COVID-19.

This rearrangement joins TRBV21-1 to TRBJ1-5; the table calls TRBD1, which could not be checked here. TRBV21-1 is marked as a pseudogene. The CDR3 length is 18 residues. This CDR3 is CASSKSRHQGWRNQPQHF. CDR3 bases: TGTGCCAGCAGCAAGAGTCGCCATCAGGGGTGGCGCAATCAGCCCCAGCATTTT.

This chain connects TRBV27 to TRBJ1-1; unclear D gene. CDR1 and CDR2 (germline): MNHEY, SMNVEV (reference sequence). V shed 3 bases and J shed 1 base, with 15 bases lying between them. CDR3 length: 16 amino acids. The CDR3 region has the DNA TGTGCCAGCAGTTTTTCCCCCCCATCGAGGAACACTGAAGCTTTCTTT. It specifies CASSFSPPSRNTEAFF.

V usage is TRBV15 and J usage is TRBJ1-1, with unresolved D. V lost 4 bases, J lost 1 base, and 7 bases lay in between. The germline V gene encodes CDR1 LNHNV and CDR2 YYDKDF (reference sequence). The CDR3 runs 13 residues. The CDR3, as DNA: TGTGCCACCAGCAAGGGAGAGAACACTGAAGCTTTCTTT. Amino acid sequence: CATSKGENTEAFF.

The chain links TRBV5-1 to TRBJ1-2; D call uncertain. Germline values: CDR1 SGHRS, CDR2 YFSETQ. Trimming removed 4 bases from V and 6 bases from J, with 10 bases in between. The CDR3 spans 12 residues. The CDR3 protein is CASSPSGDGYTF. DNA of the CDR3: TGCGCCAGCAGCCCAAGCGGGGATGGCTACACCTTC. Full variable domain (outside the CDR3, taken from reference TRBV5-1 and TRBJ1-2): KAGVTQTPRYLIKTRGQQVTLSCSPISGHRSVSWYQQTPGQGLQFLFEYFSETQRNKGNFPGRFSGRQFSNSRSEMNVSTLELGDSALYLCASSPSGDGYTFGSGTRLTVV.

The chain employs TRBV12-3 or TRBV12-4 and TRBJ2-1; D not resolved. V lost 3 bases and J lost 5, with 5 bases in between. This CDR3 region has 12 residues. The CDR3 loop reads CASSFTDNEQFF. For the CDR3, the DNA is TGTGCCAGCAGTTTTACAGACAATGAGCAGTTCTTC.

The CDR3 here is CASSLAGGASYEQYF. The CDR3 DNA reads as TGCGCCAGCAGCTTAGCGGGGGGCGCCTCCTACGAGCAGTACTTC. The chain employs TRBV10-1 and TRBJ2-7, with TRBD2 identical over 10 bases. Germline values: CDR1 WNHNN, CDR2 SYGVQD (reference sequence). The V segment lost 6 bases and the J segment 0 bases; nucleotides outside the gene matches: 5. CDR3 length: 15 residues.

The chain combines TRBV4-2 with TRBJ1-5, with 7 bases identical to TRBD1. This CDR3 is built from 14 residues. V was pared by 2 bases and J by 7 bases, with 5 bases of the junction left unmatched. Germline V gene data show CDR1 as LGHNA and CDR2 as YNFKEQ. CDR3 loop: CASSQTTGVQPQHF. CDR3 in DNA: TGTGCCAGCAGCCAAACCACAGGGGTCCAGCCCCAGCATTTT.

This rearrangement joins TRBV11-2 to TRBJ2-3, with D perhaps TRBD2 (5 bases). Germline lookup yields CDR1 SGHAT and CDR2 FQNNGV. V was cut by 2 bases and J by 1 base, with 10 bases left in between. The CDR3 spans 15 residues. The CDR3 DNA reads as TGTGCCAGCAGCTTATCTAGCTTCGGCACAGATACGCAGTATTTT. Residues: CASSLSSFGTDTQYF. Using reference TRBV11-2 and TRBJ2-3 for the parts outside the CDR3, the full variable domain is EAGVAQSPRYKIIEKRQSVAFWCNPISGHATLYWYQQILGQGPKLLIQFQNNGVVDDSQLPKDRFSAERLKGVDSTLKIQPAKLEDSAVYLCASSLSSFGTDTQYFGPGTRLTVL.

The V call is TRBV5-1, the J call TRBJ1-1; 7 nucleotides align to TRBD1. V shed 4 bases, J shed 0 bases, and the junction held 6 bases outside the gene matches. From germline, CDR1 is SGHRS and CDR2 YFSETQ. The CDR3 length is 15 residues. The CDR3 sequence is CASSRQGQLNTEAFF. The CDR3 nucleotides read TGCGCCAGCAGCCGACAGGGACAGCTGAACACTGAAGCTTTCTTT.

The chain couples TRBV9 to TRBJ2-7; TRBD2 agrees at 11 bases. Germline CDR1 reads SGDLS; CDR2 reads YYNGEE. The CDR3 is made up of 17 amino acids. The trim removed 0 bases at V and 7 bases at J, leaving 12 bases unmatched. CDR3 in DNA: TGTGCCAGCAGCGTAGACTCTAGCGGGGGGCCAAGGGTTGAGCAGTACTTC. This codes for CASSVDSSGGPRVEQYF.

The rearrangement joins TRBV6-5 to TRBJ1-5; D unclear. Trimming stripped 7 bases from V and 7 bases from J, with 20 bases between. CDR1 is MNHEY, CDR2 SVGAGI, per germline. CDR3 size: 15 residues. The CDR3 loop is CASTIVPGGDQPQHF. The DNA for the CDR3 is TGTGCCAGCACCATCGTCCCGGGTGGTGACCAGCCCCAGCATTTT.

The DNA for the CDR3 is TGTGCCAGCAGCTTAGGGGCAGGTAGCAATCAGCCCCAGCATTTT. Amino acid sequence: CASSLGAGSNQPQHF. The chain uses TRBV7-9 and TRBJ1-5; D gene unclear. Germline lookup yields CDR1 SEHNR and CDR2 FQNEAQ (reference sequence). This CDR3 has 15 amino acids. Between the trimmed V and J ends, which lost 1 base and 0 bases, there was a span of 7 bases.

The rearrangement joins TRBV5-1 to TRBJ1-3; TRBD1 might be the D (6 bases). The V gene's germline CDR1 is SGHRS and CDR2 YFSETQ. The CDR3 extends over 17 amino acids. V dropped 1 base and J dropped 2 bases, with 16 bases sitting between them. CDR3 residues: CASSLTILTGAGNTIYF. DNA for the CDR3: TGCGCCAGCAGCTTGACAATTCTGACAGGCGCTGGAAACACCATATATTTT.

The V gene is TRBV10-3, the J gene TRBJ1-3; a weak D match, TRBD1 (5 bases). Germline V gene sequence: CDR1 ENHRY, CDR2 SYGVKD. The CDR3 runs to 14 residues. Trimming left V 0 bases short and J 3 bases short, with 6 bases between. The CDR3 nucleotides read TGTGCCATCAGTGAGTCGACAGATGGAAACACCATATATTTT. It encodes CAISESTDGNTIYF.